This TCR beta chain is from a study of shared clonotypes between healthy human individuals. Study-wide points: Among a few donors, approximately 5% of naive CD4 clonotypes were found in common.

A remark on this clone: Its target is unknown.

TCRdb keeps only in-frame clones here, not all; method: immunoSEQ multiplex PCR. The repertoire holds some 1.1 million clones, approximately 80% seen once, with about 0.94% in the top ten. This CDR3 region has 15 residues. V was clipped by 5 bases and J by 6 bases, with 17 bases between them. The germline V gene has CDR1 MNHEY and CDR2 SVGAGI. The receptor comes from a man aged 18 to 29 in good health. Some clones in this sample may be carry-over from other donors' samples. Sequencing input: memory CD4+ T cells from PBMCs. Subset described: CD45RA-negative fraction. V usage is TRBV6-5 and J usage is TRBJ1-5; D is uncertain. The CDR3 region is CASSRGPRPGQPQHF. CDR3 DNA: TGTGCCAGCAGTCGCGGACCCCGCCCCGGTCAGCCCCAGCATTTT.